One sample yielded the 10 T cell receptor beta chains listed below, sequenced in a study of early T cells in non-severe SARS-CoV-2 infection. TCRdb itself ran the 5' RACE reads through MiXCR, one entry per CDR3 protein. The sample yields roughly 120,000 distinct CDR3 sequences, around 12% seen once. The source material was whole blood, sampled at baseline. Source of these receptors: an adult who was a healthcare worker with PCR-confirmed SARS-CoV-2 infection or an uninfected control (not recorded which).

This clonotype has more than one count but fewer than ten. The chain joins TRBV7-9 to TRBJ1-4; tentative D call: TRBD1 (5 bases). V lost 6 bases and J 5 bases, leaving 7 bases between the germline ends. Germline V gene lookup returns CDR1 SEHNR and CDR2 FQNEAQ (reference sequence). The length of the CDR3 is 12 residues. CDR3 protein: CASRRQNEKLFF. CDR3 in DNA: TGTGCCAGCAGGAGACAGAATGAAAAACTGTTTTTT. Complete variable domain (other parts from reference TRBV7-9 and TRBJ1-4): DTGVSQNPRHKITKRGQNVTFRCDPISEHNRLYWYRQTLGQGPEFLTYFQNEAQLEKSRLLSDRFSAERPKGSFSTLEIQRTEQGDSAMYLCASRRQNEKLFFGSGTQLSVL.

This sequence joins TRBV10-3 and TRBJ1-1, with 9 bases aligning to TRBD1. Germline V gives CDR1 ENHRY, CDR2 SYGVKD. V trimming: 4 bases; J trimming: 2 bases; junction bases outside the gene matches: 5. The CDR3 runs to 15 residues. The CDR3 bases are TGTGCCATCAGTGGACGGGGACAGGGTAACACTGAAGCTTTCTTT. As protein: CAISGRGQGNTEAFF.

This clonotype was found a few times. Its ends do not fully match the called genes, so a read error is possible. This rearrangement joins TRBV2 to TRBJ2-1, with TRBD2 matching 8 bases. This CDR3 comprises 13 residues. Germline lookup yields CDR1 SNHLY and CDR2 FYNNEI. CDR3 sequence (DNA): TGTGCCAGCAGTAAAGCGGGGGTGGGAGAGCAGTTCTTC. Its protein product is CASSKAGVGEQFF.

This clonotype was seen ten or more times. The chain links TRBV7-9 to TRBJ1-2; the D is unclear. The V end lost 5 bases, the J end lost 0 bases, and 10 bases lay between the germline ends. Per the germline V gene, CDR1 is SEHNR and CDR2 is FQNEAQ (reference sequence). The CDR3 extends over 14 amino acids. The CDR3 DNA is TGTGCCAGCAGCCCCCCGAACTCTAACTATGGCTACACCTTC. The encoded protein is CASSPPNSNYGYTF.

This clonotype occurred a few times. The chain has TRBV4-1 and TRBJ2-7, with D maybe TRBD2 (6 bases). V was trimmed by 1 base and J by 4 bases, leaving 14 bases between them. Germline CDR1 MGHRA, CDR2 YSYEKL. This CDR3 is built from 15 residues. The CDR3 region has the DNA TGCGCCAGCAGCCAAGCTACCGGGACTGAATACGAGCAGTACTTC. This encodes CASSQATGTEYEQYF.

This clonotype was detected only a few times. This chain joins TRBV10-2 and TRBJ2-4; 14 nucleotides match TRBD2. Germline V lookup: CDR1 WSHSY, CDR2 SAAADI. V gave up 3 bases and J gave up 1 base; unmatched junction bases: 8. The CDR3 spans 19 residues. The CDR3 sequence: CASSDSGLAGEEAKNIQYF. The CDR3 DNA follows: TGCGCCAGCAGTGACTCGGGACTAGCGGGAGAGGAGGCCAAAAACATTCAGTACTTC.

This clonotype was detected many times. V is TRBV18 and J is TRBJ2-7, with 9 bases lining up with TRBD1. V shed 3 bases and J 3 bases; nucleotides not matched to a gene: 3. Germline V gene lookup returns CDR1 KGHSH and CDR2 LQKENI. The CDR3 runs 14 residues. The chain's CDR3 is CASSPKGQGYEQYF. The CDR3 DNA reads as TGTGCCAGCTCACCGAAGGGACAGGGCTACGAGCAGTACTTC.

This clonotype occurred a few times. The chain links TRBV5-1 to TRBJ2-5; D possibly corresponds to TRBD1 (7 bases). Trimming cost V 6 bases and J 7 bases, with 16 bases left between them. CDR1 and CDR2 (germline): SGHRS, YFSETQ. The CDR3 contains 13 residues. CDR3 loop: CASTVEGAGTQYF. The DNA of the CDR3 is TGCGCCAGCACCGTGGAGGGGGCGGGGACCCAGTACTTC. Full variable domain (rest looked up from reference TRBV5-1 and TRBJ2-5): KAGVTQTPRYLIKTRGQQVTLSCSPISGHRSVSWYQQTPGQGLQFLFEYFSETQRNKGNFPGRFSGRQFSNSRSEMNVSTLELGDSALYLCASTVEGAGTQYFGPGTRLLVL.

The gene calls are TRBV5-1 and TRBJ2-7, with a weak D call TRBD1 (6 bases). Trimming pared 0 bases from V and 3 bases from J, leaving 10 bases between. The CDR3 runs 14 residues. Germline values: CDR1 SGHRS, CDR2 YFSETQ. CDR3 region: CASSLGDTLYEQYF. The CDR3 DNA sequence: TGCGCCAGCAGCTTGGGGGACACCCTCTACGAGCAGTACTTC.

The chain joins TRBV27 to TRBJ2-5; 13 bases fit TRBD2. Germline values: CDR1 MNHEY, CDR2 SMNVEV (reference sequence). The CDR3 has 15 residues. V lost 2 bases to trimming and J lost 5 bases; unmatched junction nucleotides: 2. The DNA of the CDR3 is TGTGCCAGCAGTTTACTGGGACTAGCGGGGGAGACCCAGTACTTC. Encoded protein: CASSLLGLAGETQYF.